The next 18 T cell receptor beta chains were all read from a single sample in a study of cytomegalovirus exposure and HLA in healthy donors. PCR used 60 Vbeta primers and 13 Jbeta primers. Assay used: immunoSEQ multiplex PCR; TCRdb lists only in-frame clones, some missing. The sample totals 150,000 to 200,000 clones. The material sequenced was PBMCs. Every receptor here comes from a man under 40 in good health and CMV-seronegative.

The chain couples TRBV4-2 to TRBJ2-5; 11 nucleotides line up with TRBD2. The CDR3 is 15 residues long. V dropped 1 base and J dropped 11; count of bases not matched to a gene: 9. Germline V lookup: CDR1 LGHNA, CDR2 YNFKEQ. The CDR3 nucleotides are TGTGCCAGCAGCCAAGCTAGCGGGAGGTTCGGGGAGCAGTACTTC. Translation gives CASSQASGRFGEQYF.

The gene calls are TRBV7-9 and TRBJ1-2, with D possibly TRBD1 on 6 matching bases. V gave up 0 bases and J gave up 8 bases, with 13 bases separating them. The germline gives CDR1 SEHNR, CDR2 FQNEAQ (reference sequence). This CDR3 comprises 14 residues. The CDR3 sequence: CASSLAGQFRGYTF. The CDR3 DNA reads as TGTGCCAGCAGCTTAGCTGGACAGTTTAGGGGCTACACCTTC.

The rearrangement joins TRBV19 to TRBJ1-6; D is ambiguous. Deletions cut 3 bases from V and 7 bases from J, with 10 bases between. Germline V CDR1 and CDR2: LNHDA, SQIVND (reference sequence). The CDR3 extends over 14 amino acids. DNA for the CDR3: TGTGCCAGTAGTATCCTGGAGGGCAATTCACCCCTCCACTTT. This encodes CASSILEGNSPLHF.

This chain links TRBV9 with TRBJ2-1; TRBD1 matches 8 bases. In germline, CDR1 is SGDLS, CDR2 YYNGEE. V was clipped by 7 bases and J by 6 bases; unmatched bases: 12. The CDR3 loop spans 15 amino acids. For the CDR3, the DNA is TGTGCCAGCGCCAAAGTGGACAGGGCGGGCAATGAGCAGTTCTTC. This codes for CASAKVDRAGNEQFF.

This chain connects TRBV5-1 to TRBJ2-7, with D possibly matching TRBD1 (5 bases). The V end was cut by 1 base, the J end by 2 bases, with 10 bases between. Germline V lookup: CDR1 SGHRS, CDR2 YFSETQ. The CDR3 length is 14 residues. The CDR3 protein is CASSLSTGPYEQYF. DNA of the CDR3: TGCGCCAGCAGCTTGAGTACAGGTCCCTACGAGCAGTACTTC. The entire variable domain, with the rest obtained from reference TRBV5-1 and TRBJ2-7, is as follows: KAGVTQTPRYLIKTRGQQVTLSCSPISGHRSVSWYQQTPGQGLQFLFEYFSETQRNKGNFPGRFSGRQFSNSRSEMNVSTLELGDSALYLCASSLSTGPYEQYFGPGTRLTVT.

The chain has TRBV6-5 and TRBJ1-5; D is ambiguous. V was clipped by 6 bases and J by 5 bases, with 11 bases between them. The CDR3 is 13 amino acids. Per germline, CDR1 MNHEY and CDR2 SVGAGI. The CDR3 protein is CASSRDTDQPQHF. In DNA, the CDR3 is TGTGCCAGCAGCCGGGATACAGATCAGCCCCAGCATTTT.

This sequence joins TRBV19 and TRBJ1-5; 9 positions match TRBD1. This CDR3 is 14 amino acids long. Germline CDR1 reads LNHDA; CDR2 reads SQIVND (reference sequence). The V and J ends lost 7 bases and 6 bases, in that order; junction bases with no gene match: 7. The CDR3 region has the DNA TGTGCCAGTAAAATCACAGGGGGCGGTCAGCCCCAGCATTTT. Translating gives CASKITGGGQPQHF.

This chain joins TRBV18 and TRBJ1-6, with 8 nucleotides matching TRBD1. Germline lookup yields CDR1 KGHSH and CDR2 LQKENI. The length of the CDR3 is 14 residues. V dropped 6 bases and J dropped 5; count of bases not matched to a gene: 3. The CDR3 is CASSLDRDNSPLHF. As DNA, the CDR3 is TGTGCCAGCTCCCTGGACAGGGATAATTCACCCCTCCACTTT.

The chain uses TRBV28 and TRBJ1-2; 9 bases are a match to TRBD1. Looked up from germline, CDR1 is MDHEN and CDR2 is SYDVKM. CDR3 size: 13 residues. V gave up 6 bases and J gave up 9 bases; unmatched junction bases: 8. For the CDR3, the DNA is TGTGCCAGCAGGATCACCGGGACAGGGCGCTACACCTTC. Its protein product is CASRITGTGRYTF.

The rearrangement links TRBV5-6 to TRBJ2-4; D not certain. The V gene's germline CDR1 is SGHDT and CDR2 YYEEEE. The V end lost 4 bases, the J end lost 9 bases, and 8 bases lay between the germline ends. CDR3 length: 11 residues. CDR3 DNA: TGTGCCAGCAGCCCTTATAGCATTCAGTACTTC. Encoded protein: CASSPYSIQYF.

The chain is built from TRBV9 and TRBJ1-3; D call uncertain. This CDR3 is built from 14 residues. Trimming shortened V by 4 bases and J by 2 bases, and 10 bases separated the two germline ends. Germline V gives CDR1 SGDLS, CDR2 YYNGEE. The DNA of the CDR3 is TGTGCCAGCAGCCCAAGGAGGGCTGGAAACACCATATATTTT. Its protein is CASSPRRAGNTIYF.

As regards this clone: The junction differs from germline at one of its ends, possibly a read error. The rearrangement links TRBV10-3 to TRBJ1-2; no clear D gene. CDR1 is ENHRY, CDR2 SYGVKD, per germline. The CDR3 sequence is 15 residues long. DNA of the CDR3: TGTGCCATCAATCACGCGCTGTCCACCGACTACGGCTACACCTTC. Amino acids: CAINHALSTDYGYTF.

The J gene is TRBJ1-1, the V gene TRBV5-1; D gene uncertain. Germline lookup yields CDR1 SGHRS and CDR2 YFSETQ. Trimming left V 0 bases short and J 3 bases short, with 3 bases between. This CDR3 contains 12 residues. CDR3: CASSLADTEAFF. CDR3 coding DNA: TGCGCCAGCAGCTTGGCTGACACTGAAGCTTTCTTT.

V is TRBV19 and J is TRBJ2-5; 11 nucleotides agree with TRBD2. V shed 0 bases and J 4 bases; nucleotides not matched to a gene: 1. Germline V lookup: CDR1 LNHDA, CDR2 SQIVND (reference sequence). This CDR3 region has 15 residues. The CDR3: CASSIDLAGGETQYF. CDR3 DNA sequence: TGTGCCAGTAGTATAGATCTAGCGGGAGGAGAGACCCAGTACTTC.

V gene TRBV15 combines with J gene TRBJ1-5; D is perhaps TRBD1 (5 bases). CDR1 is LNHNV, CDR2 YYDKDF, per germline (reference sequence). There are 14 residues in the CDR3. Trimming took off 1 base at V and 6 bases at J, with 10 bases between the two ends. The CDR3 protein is CATSRAQGFQPQHF. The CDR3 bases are TGTGCCACCAGCAGAGCTCAGGGTTTTCAGCCCCAGCATTTT.

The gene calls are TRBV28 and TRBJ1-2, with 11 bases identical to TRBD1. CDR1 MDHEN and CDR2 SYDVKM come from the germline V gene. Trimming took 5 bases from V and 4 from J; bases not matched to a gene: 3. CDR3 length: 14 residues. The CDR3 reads CASSLGQGVYGYTF. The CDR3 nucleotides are TGTGCCAGCAGTCTGGGACAGGGGGTCTATGGCTACACCTTC.

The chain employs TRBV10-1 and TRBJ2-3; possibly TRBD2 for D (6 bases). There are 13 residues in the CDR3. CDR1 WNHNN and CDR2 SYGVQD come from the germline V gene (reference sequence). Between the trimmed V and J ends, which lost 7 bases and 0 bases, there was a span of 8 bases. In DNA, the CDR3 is TGCGCCAGCATAGGAGGGAGCACAGATACGCAGTATTTT. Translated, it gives CASIGGSTDTQYF.

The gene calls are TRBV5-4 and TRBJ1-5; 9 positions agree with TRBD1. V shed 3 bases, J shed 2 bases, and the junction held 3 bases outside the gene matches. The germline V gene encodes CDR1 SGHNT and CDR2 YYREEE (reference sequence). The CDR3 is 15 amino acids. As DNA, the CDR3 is TGTGCCAGCAGCTGGGGACAGGGTCGCAATCAGCCCCAGCATTTT. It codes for CASSWGQGRNQPQHF.